What follows describes a single TCR beta chain. Its antigen is not identified. The sample originates from a study of vaccination effects on CD4 cells after COVID-19. Study-wide results and limits: The study dataset contains few convalescent patients and includes no early post-infection timepoints.

Sequencing followed a ViraFEST assay step that expanded antigen-specific CD4+ T cells with viral peptide pools. Once cultured for approximately ten days, the cells underwent separation to obtain CD4+ T cells. Participants received two doses of either the BNT162b2 or mRNA-1273 vaccine. Each culture had half its medium swapped for IL-2 medium on days 3 and 7. Libraries were prepared by immunoSEQ multiplex PCR; TCRdb keeps only in-frame clonotypes and omits some of them. The repertoire holds approximately 13,000 clones, with around 70% as singletons. V was clipped by 8 bases and J by 0 bases; unmatched bases: 26. CDR3 length: 21 residues.

The source of this sequence is a human donor who received a COVID-19 vaccine. The sample was CD4+ T cells from PBMCs cultured with SARS-CoV-2 spike peptides, taken after COVID-19 vaccination. This chain joins TRBV23-1 and TRBJ1-1, with 8 bases aligning to TRBD1. TRBV23-1 is an open reading frame, and its role is uncertain. CDR3 DNA: TGCGCCAGCGCAGAGAACCCAGGGGGCTACACCCGTAGCCCGATGAACACTGAAGCTTTCTTT. Protein product: CASAENPGGYTRSPMNTEAFF.